This TCR beta chain was recorded in a study of blood T cell repertoires in COVID-19. This clone was recorded a few times. Method: immunoSEQ multiplex PCR; TCRdb's copy keeps in-frame clones and lacks some. The sample contains around 180,000 clones, approximately 79% of which appear only once. With V trimmed by 7 bases and J by 2 bases, 5 bases remained unmatched. The CDR3 runs 16 residues. Germline V gives CDR1 SGHRS, CDR2 YFSETQ. The rearrangement joins TRBV5-1 to TRBJ2-2; TRBD2 aligns across 13 bases. Sequencing was carried out using peripheral blood. This receptor was taken from a woman over 75 with acute or convalescent COVID-19. The CDR3 nucleotides are TGCGCCAGCCGACTAGCGGGAGGACCCAACACCGGGGAGCTGTTTTTT. It yields the protein CASRLAGGPNTGELFF.